Following are 12 T cell receptor beta chains from one sample sequenced in a study of T cell responses to AZD1222 COVID-19 vaccine. Profiled with immunoSEQ multiplex PCR; TCRdb holds only in-frame clones, not every one. The repertoire consists of 60,000 to 75,000 clones, with 80% to 90% occurring once and the leading ten covering roughly 6%. The source was peripheral blood, collected 28 days after the second AZD1222 dose. These receptors were taken from an adult who received the AZD1222 COVID-19 vaccine.

The J gene is TRBJ1-6, the V gene TRBV27; possible D gene TRBD1, 5 bases. Germline lookup yields CDR1 MNHEY and CDR2 SMNVEV (reference sequence). V shed 4 bases and J shed 10 bases, with 17 bases lying between them. This CDR3 is built from 15 residues. The CDR3 region is CASSSVAGFGSPLHF. CDR3 coding DNA: TGTGCCAGCAGTTCAGTGGCAGGGTTTGGGTCACCCCTCCACTTT.

This clone has a handful of counts. The chain couples TRBV6-5 to TRBJ1-1, with 9 positions matching TRBD1. Trimming took 5 bases from V and 7 from J; bases not matched to a gene: 8. The CDR3 is 14 residues long. Per the germline V gene, CDR1 is MNHEY and CDR2 is SVGAGI. CDR3: CASSPNRDRVEAFF. The CDR3 nucleotides read TGTGCCAGCAGTCCGAACCGGGACAGGGTTGAAGCTTTCTTT.

The count of this clone is one. The CDR3 nucleotides read TGTGCCCCCAAGTCGGGTTTTAACACTGAAGCTTTCTTT. It yields the protein CAPKSGFNTEAFF. This chain connects TRBV9 to TRBJ1-1; D ambiguous. The V and J ends lost 10 bases and 2 bases respectively, with 15 bases between them. Germline V gives CDR1 SGDLS, CDR2 YYNGEE. The length of the CDR3 is 13 residues. Looking up the rest from reference TRBV9 and TRBJ1-1 gives the full variable domain: DSGVTQTPKHLITATGQRVTLRCSPRSGDLSVYWYQQSLDQGLQFLIQYYNGEERAKGNILERFSAQQFPDLHSELNLSSLELGDSALYFCAPKSGFNTEAFFGQGTRLTVV.

The chain has TRBV5-4 and TRBJ1-2; D is possibly TRBD1 (5 bases). Looked up from germline, CDR1 is SGHNT and CDR2 is YYREEE (reference sequence). V was shortened by 3 bases and J by 2 bases, with 11 bases between the two germline ends. The CDR3 runs 14 residues. CDR3 bases: TGTGCCAGCAGCTCGGACACTTCAAACTATGGCTACACCTTC. Amino acid sequence: CASSSDTSNYGYTF.

The chain carries TRBV4-1 and TRBJ2-7; a possible D gene is TRBD1 (6 bases). Germline V gives CDR1 MGHRA, CDR2 YSYEKL. V dropped 0 bases and J dropped 2 bases, with 14 bases sitting between them. CDR3 length: 16 amino acids. The CDR3 spells CASSQDEASGAYEQYF. The CDR3 DNA sequence: TGCGCCAGCAGCCAAGATGAGGCGTCAGGGGCCTACGAGCAGTACTTC.

The chain recombines TRBV6-2 or TRBV6-3 with TRBJ1-3; D gene unclear. V lost 2 bases to trimming and J lost 0 bases, with 8 bases between them. The CDR3 is 15 residues long. Germline CDR1 and CDR2: MNHEY and SVGEGT. The CDR3 reads CASSYGQLSGNTIYF. CDR3 nucleotide sequence: TGTGCCAGCAGTTACGGGCAGCTCTCTGGAAACACCATATATTTT.

The J gene is TRBJ2-7, the V gene TRBV5-6; D call uncertain. Germline CDR1 reads SGHDT; CDR2 reads YYEEEE. This CDR3 has 13 amino acids. Trimming removed 5 bases from V and 2 bases from J, with 11 bases in between. The CDR3 protein is CASRVTGAYEQYF. The CDR3, as DNA: TGTGCCAGCAGAGTGACTGGTGCCTACGAGCAGTACTTC.

The V gene is TRBV10-3, the J gene TRBJ1-2, with 8 bases that match TRBD1. The length of the CDR3 is 15 residues. Germline V gives CDR1 ENHRY, CDR2 SYGVKD. Trimming at V came to 4 bases and at J to 4 bases, leaving 8 bases not matched to a gene. The CDR3 here is CAISGRQGATYGYTF. In nucleotides, the CDR3 is TGTGCCATCAGTGGTCGGCAGGGGGCGACCTATGGCTACACCTTC.

V usage is TRBV6-2 or TRBV6-3 and J usage is TRBJ2-7, with D unresolved. The V end lost 1 base, the J end lost 0 bases, and 4 bases lay between the germline ends. There are 13 residues in the CDR3. Germline CDR1 is MNHEY and CDR2 is SVGEGT. Here the CDR3 DNA reads TGTGCCAGCAGTTACTATACCTCCTACGAGCAGTACTTC. Translated: CASSYYTSYEQYF.

The rearrangement joins TRBV7-2 to TRBJ2-5; unclear D gene. V lost 1 base to trimming and J lost 5 bases, with 17 bases between them. The CDR3 length is 16 residues. Per the germline V gene, CDR1 is SGHTA and CDR2 is FQGNSA. CDR3 DNA sequence: TGTGCCAGCAGCTTAGAGGGCCTCCTACGGTTGGAGACCCAGTACTTC. Translated: CASSLEGLLRLETQYF.

The rearrangement uses TRBV15 and TRBJ1-5; 7 bases map to TRBD1. J was trimmed by 0 bases and V by 5 bases; bases with no gene match: 22. CDR1 is LNHNV, CDR2 YYDKDF, per germline (reference sequence). The CDR3 is made up of 21 amino acids. Written as DNA, the CDR3 is TGTGCCACCAGCTTTTCGCCCTGGGGAACAGGGGTCATTTATAGCAATCAGCCCCAGCATTTT. Translating gives CATSFSPWGTGVIYSNQPQHF.

V is TRBV10-3 and J is TRBJ2-7; 7 positions match TRBD1. Unmatched junction bases numbered 12, after V lost 7 bases and J lost 3 bases. The CDR3 spans 15 residues. In germline, CDR1 is ENHRY, CDR2 SYGVKD. The CDR3: CAIKNVQGMGYEQYF. The CDR3, as DNA: TGTGCCATCAAAAACGTACAGGGGATGGGCTACGAGCAGTACTTC.